This T cell receptor (beta chain) was found in a study of T cells after yellow fever vaccination. Notes on the study in general: Reappearance after the booster was observed for most primary-vaccination clones (roughly 96% CD4, over 70% CD8). FACS-sorted repertoires might harbor abundant contaminating clonotypes from the bulk population.

Details on this clonotype: Its antigen remains unknown.

The germline gives CDR1 DFQATT, CDR2 SNEGSKA (reference sequence). The CDR3 consists of 16 residues. V gave up 0 bases and J gave up 7 bases, with 19 bases separating them. The TCR cDNA carried a universal primer site and UMIs from 5'RACE template switching. A single record per CDR3 protein comes from TCRdb applying MiXCR to the 5' RACE reads. The sample holds 310,000 or so distinct CDR3 sequences, around 4% seen once. This receptor was identified in a young man who received the YFV17D yellow fever vaccine. The genes are TRBV20-1 and TRBJ2-1; TRBD2 might be the D (6 bases). The sample consisted of PBMCs, taken on the day of the yellow fever booster vaccination. CDR3 in amino acids: CSARDRRTIEYNEQFF. For the CDR3, the DNA is TGCAGTGCTAGAGATCGTAGGACTATCGAATATAATGAGCAGTTCTTC.